This section outlines one T cell receptor beta chain sequence together with its context. What this receptor recognizes is not known. The sample holds no much larger clone one base away, and base qualities are not on file. This specimen comes from a study of OX40 agonist ivuxolimab in advanced cancers. Regarding the research as a whole: Ivuxolimab, which targeted the costimulatory receptor OX40 (CD134), was an agonistic, fully human IgG2 monoclonal antibody. Intravenous ivuxolimab was administered to patients every 2 weeks at six dose levels: 0.01, 0.1, 0.3, 1.5, 3 and 10 mg/kg. Among the roughly 52 dose-escalation patients, some 20 had hepatocellular carcinoma, approximately 15 melanoma, 9 renal cell carcinoma and 9 head and neck cancer. In the dose-escalation cohort, approximately 82% of patients were male, and the mean age was 60 years with a range of about 20 to 80. Patients were allowed to have had prior anti-PD-1, anti-PD-L1 or anti-CTLA-4 therapy, and approximately 40% of the dose-escalation patients had been treated with checkpoint inhibitors. Partial responses were achieved by three dose-escalation patients, of whom one had hepatocellular carcinoma and two had cutaneous melanoma. Peripheral TCRbeta sequencing aimed to test whether ivuxolimab altered TCR sequence diversity and caused clonal T-cell expansion. The paper describes the monotherapy dose-escalation part (N of about 47 patients) of the phase I trial of ivuxolimab. Paper-wide results and their limitations: At doses of 0.1 to 3.0 mg/kg, clonal expansion of both CD4+ and CD8+ blood T cells was observed from baseline to week 6. After ivuxolimab, CD8+ T cells had more expanded clones than CD4+ T cells on average. Partial responders in the 0.1-3.0 mg/kg groups had among the lowest normalized peripheral clonal expansion, especially among CD8+ T cells. Low levels of normalized T-cell clonal expansion were also seen in some nonresponding patients. The antigen specificity of the peripheral T cells that underwent clonal expansion was not determined.

To sequence the TCRbeta CDR3 region, genomic DNA was isolated from the sorted cells. TCRbeta CDR3 regions were sequenced using the immunoSEQ Assay. TCRdb took over this immuneACCESS table, retaining in-frame rearrangements with V and J assigned. Such tables are incomplete; in checked studies, under half of the missing clones stem from an unresolved V gene, and the remainder is unexplained. For this sample the table gives tens of thousands of clones, of which about 90% were detected only once. Clones ranked in the top ten supply 0.4% to 0.55% of the sample. According to the germline V gene (reference sequence), CDR1 reads MNHEY and CDR2 reads SMNVEV. V sheds 2 bases and J sheds 4 bases, leaving 11 bases between their ends. The CDR3, from cysteine to phenylalanine, totals 15 residues. The kept DNA is CDR3 alone, 45 bases in frame from the first base. The trial excluded patients who had a history of autoimmune disease or were on systemic immunosuppression. Peripheral blood for TCR sequencing was drawn from every dose cohort at baseline, at cycle 4 day 1 and at cycle 7 day 1. Samples were obtained from an open-label, multicenter, first-in-human phase I dose-escalation trial of ivuxolimab. Adults with locally advanced or metastatic melanoma, renal cell, hepatocellular, or head and neck squamous cell carcinoma were enrolled in the trial. Before TCR sequencing, CD4+ and CD8+ T cells were separately sorted from peripheral blood.

The sequence is built from TRBV27 and TRBJ1-4, with an unclear D gene assignment. The clonotype comes from an adult with an advanced solid tumor such as melanoma, head and neck, liver or kidney cancer. The material was CD4+ or CD8+ T cells sorted from blood, obtained in a trial of the OX40 agonist ivuxolimab. This receptor carries the CDR3 CASSLSRKGNEKLFF. The nucleotides read TGTGCCAGCAGTTTAAGTCGTAAGGGTAATGAAAAACTGTTTTTT.